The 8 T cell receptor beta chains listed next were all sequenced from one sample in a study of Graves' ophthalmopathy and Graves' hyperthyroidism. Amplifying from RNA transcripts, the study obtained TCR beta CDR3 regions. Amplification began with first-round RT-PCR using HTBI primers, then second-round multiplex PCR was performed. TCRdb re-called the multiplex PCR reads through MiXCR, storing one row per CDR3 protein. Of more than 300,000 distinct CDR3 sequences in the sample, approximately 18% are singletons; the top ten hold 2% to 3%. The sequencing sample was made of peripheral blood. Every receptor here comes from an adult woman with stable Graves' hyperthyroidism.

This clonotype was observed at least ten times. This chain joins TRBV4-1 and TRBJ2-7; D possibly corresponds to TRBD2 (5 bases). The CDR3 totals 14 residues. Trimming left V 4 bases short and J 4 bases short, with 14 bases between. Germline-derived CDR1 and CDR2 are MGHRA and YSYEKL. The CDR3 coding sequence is TGCGCCAGCAGCCTCCCGGGATCCTTGTACGAGCAGTACTTC. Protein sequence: CASSLPGSLYEQYF.

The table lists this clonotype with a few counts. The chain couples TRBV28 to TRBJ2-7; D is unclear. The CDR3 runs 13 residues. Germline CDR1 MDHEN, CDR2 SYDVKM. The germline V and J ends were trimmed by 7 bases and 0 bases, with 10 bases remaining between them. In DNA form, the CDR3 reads TGTGCCAGCATTGACCGGAGCTCCTACGAGCAGTACTTC. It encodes CASIDRSSYEQYF.

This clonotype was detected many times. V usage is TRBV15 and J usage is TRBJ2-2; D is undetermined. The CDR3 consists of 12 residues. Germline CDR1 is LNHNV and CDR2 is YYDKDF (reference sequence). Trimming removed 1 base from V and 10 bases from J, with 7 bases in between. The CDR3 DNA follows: TGTGCCACCAGCAGAGCCCCTTCGGAGCTGTTTTTT. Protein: CATSRAPSELFF.

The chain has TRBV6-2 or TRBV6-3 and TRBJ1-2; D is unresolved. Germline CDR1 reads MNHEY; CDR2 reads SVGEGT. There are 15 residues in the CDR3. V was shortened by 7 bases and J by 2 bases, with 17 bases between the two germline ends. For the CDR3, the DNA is TGTGCCAGCACCCCTCGGGGTTACCAGAACTATGGCTACACCTTC. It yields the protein CASTPRGYQNYGYTF.

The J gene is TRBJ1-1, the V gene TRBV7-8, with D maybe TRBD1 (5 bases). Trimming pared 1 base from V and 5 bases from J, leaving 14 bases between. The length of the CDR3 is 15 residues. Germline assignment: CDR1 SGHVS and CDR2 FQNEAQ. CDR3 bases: TGTGCCAGCAGCTTAGGCAGGGAGGGCGGGACTGAAGCTTTCTTT. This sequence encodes CASSLGREGGTEAFF.

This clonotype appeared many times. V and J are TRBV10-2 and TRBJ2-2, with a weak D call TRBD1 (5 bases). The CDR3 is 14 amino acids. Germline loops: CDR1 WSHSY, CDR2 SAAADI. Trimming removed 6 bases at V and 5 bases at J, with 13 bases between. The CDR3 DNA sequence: TGCGCCAGCAGGCAAGACAGAAAAACCGGGGAGCTGTTTTTT. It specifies CASRQDRKTGELFF.

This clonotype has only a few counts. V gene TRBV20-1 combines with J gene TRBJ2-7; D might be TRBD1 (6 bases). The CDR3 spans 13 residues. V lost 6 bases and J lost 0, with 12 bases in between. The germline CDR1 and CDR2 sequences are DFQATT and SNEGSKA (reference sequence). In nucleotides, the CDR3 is TGCAGTGCCTCAGACAGGAGCTCCTACGAGCAGTACTTC. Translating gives CSASDRSSYEQYF.

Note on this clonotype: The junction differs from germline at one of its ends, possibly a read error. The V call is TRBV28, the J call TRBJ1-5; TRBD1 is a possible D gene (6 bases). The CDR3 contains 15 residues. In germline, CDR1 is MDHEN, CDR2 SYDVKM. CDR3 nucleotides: TGTGCCAGCAGTTCGTACAGGGTAGGCAATCAGCCCCAGCGTTTT. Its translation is CASSSYRVGNQPQRF.